A selection of T cell receptor beta chains follows, all from one sample in a study of Tregs in tolerant kidney transplant recipients. Here immunoSEQ multiplex PCR was the method, and the copy in TCRdb shows in-frame clones only, minus some. The sample yields around 63,000 clones, around 85% seen once. The starting material was Tregs from blood, obtained before the transplant. The origin of the receptors is a human donor who received a combined kidney and bone marrow transplant. Each CDR3 is given with its conserved first and last residue. D genes are given only for firm matches. Not all rows give a size; the values are once, few, many and, for expanded clones, a class.

CDR3 DNA	CDR3 protein	V gene	D gene	J gene	clone size
TGTGCCAGCAGCTACCCGCCCGCAGATACGCAGTATTTT	CASSYPPADTQYF	TRBV7-2	NA	TRBJ2-3	NA
TGTGCCAGCAGCTTCATGGAGACCCAGTACTTC	CASSFMETQYF	TRBV5-6	NA	TRBJ2-5	NA
TGTGCCAGCAGGCCAGGGACAGGGCGATATCAGCCCCAGCATTTT	CASRPGTGRYQPQHF	TRBV28	TRBD1	TRBJ1-5	NA
TGCGCCAGCAGCCAACGGCATTCTCCTAATCAGCCCCAGCATTTT	CASSQRHSPNQPQHF	TRBV4-1	NA	TRBJ1-5	NA
TGTGCCAGCAGCTTCGCGGGGGGTTTGGCTGAAGCTTTCTTT	CASSFAGGLAEAFF	TRBV11-2	NA	TRBJ1-1	NA
TGTGCCAGCGAAGGGCGGAGGGACGACAATGAGCAGTTCTTC	CASEGRRDDNEQFF	TRBV28	NA	TRBJ2-1	few
TGTGCCAGTAGGAGGGCCTCCTACAATGAGCAGTTCTTC	CASRRASYNEQFF	TRBV19	NA	TRBJ2-1	once
TGTGCCAGCTCACCACTCGAAGCAGGCACTGAAGCTTTCTTT	CASSPLEAGTEAFF	TRBV18	NA	TRBJ1-1	NA
TGCAGCGGAGAAACCGGGACTATGAATGAGCAGTTCTTC	CSGETGTMNEQFF	TRBV29-1	TRBD2	TRBJ2-1	NA
TGTGCCAGCAGCCCCCACGAGGGGTTGAGGAGCACAGATACGCAGTATTTT	CASSPHEGLRSTDTQYF	TRBV9	NA	TRBJ2-3	NA
TGTGCCAGCAGCTCGGCTACGCAGGCGGGAGAGACCCAGTACTTC	CASSSATQAGETQYF	TRBV5-4	NA	TRBJ2-5	NA
TGTGCCAGCAGCCGAGACAGGGGGAACTATGGCTACACCTTC	CASSRDRGNYGYTF	TRBV14	TRBD1	TRBJ1-2	NA
TGTGCCAGCAGTCCCGGGACAGGGCATGAAAAACTGTTTTTT	CASSPGTGHEKLFF	TRBV28	TRBD1	TRBJ1-4	NA